Here is one TCR beta chain with its context. Its antigen is still unknown. The source of the sample is a study of CD8+CD57+ T cells in acquired aplastic anemia. Study background: Sorting CD4+ and CD8+ cells gave DNA averaging about 3.3 ug. Healthy donor CD4+ samples were sequenced to a depth that averaged about 10.8 million reads.

The CDR3 is 15 amino acids. In germline, CDR1 is SGHDT, CDR2 YYEEEE. The junction had 3 bases not matched to a gene; V was cut back by 3 bases and J by 0 bases. Profiling that covered TCR beta VDJ and CDR3 relied on genomic DNA as its template. Using its own MiXCR run on the reads, TCRdb lists one record per CDR3 protein. The sample consists of 100,000 to 150,000 distinct CDR3 sequences, around 41% of them appearing once. Study results and limitations: Simpson's diversity of CD8+ cells was not significantly different in patients compared with controls. Sharing between patients and controls was observed for over 25 CD8+ CDR3 sequences.

This receptor was obtained from a human donor in good health, serving as a control. The sequenced sample consisted of sorted CD4+, CD8+, or CD8+CD57+ T cells (not recorded which) from PBMCs. V gene TRBV5-6 combines with J gene TRBJ1-1; 9 bases match TRBD1. The CDR3 region has the DNA TGTGCCAGCAGCTCGGACAGGGGAATGAACACTGAAGCTTTCTTT. Protein product: CASSSDRGMNTEAFF.